Shown below are 5 T cell receptor beta chains from a single sample sequenced in a study of blood T cell repertoires in COVID-19. The assay was immunoSEQ multiplex PCR, and TCRdb's table has in-frame clones only and misses some. The repertoire holds around 250,000 clones, with about 86% as singletons. Sample: PBMCs or T cells enriched from blood (not recorded which). The receptors originated from a man under 40 with acute COVID-19.

The V gene is TRBV18, the J gene TRBJ1-4; 8 nucleotides agree with TRBD1. Unmatched junction bases numbered 10, after V lost 2 bases and J lost 8 bases. The CDR3 contains 16 residues. Germline values: CDR1 KGHSH, CDR2 LQKENI. The CDR3 DNA reads TGTGCCAGCTCACCAGGCGGACAGGGCCGCTTCGAAAAACTGTTTTTT. Protein sequence: CASSPGGQGRFEKLFF. Supplemented by reference TRBV18 and TRBJ1-4, the full variable domain reads NAGVMQNPRHLVRRRGQEARLRCSPMKGHSHVYWYRQLPEEGLKFMVYLQKENIIDESGMPKERFSAEFPKEGPSILRIQQVVRGDSAAYFCASSPGGQGRFEKLFFGSGTQLSVL.

This clone showed up just once. This chain links TRBV12-3 or TRBV12-4 with TRBJ1-2; a possible D gene is TRBD1 (5 bases). V shed 4 bases and J shed 8 bases, with 11 bases lying between them. The CDR3 spans 12 residues. CDR3 nucleotides: TGTGCCAGCAGTTCCAGGGTAGGAGGCTACACCTTC. Encoded protein: CASSSRVGGYTF.

The chain employs TRBV12-3 or TRBV12-4 and TRBJ2-2, with D unclear. The CDR3 length is 12 residues. The V end lost 3 bases, the J end lost 6 bases, and 5 bases lay between the germline ends. The CDR3 reads CASSFSAGELFF. Here the CDR3 DNA reads TGTGCCAGCAGTTTTAGTGCCGGGGAGCTGTTTTTT.

This CDR3 reads CASSIDPGGYEQFF. CDR3 nucleotide sequence: TGTGCCAGTAGTATCGACCCGGGGGGCTATGAGCAGTTCTTC. The chain links TRBV19 to TRBJ2-1, with a tentative D call TRBD2 (7 bases). The V gene's germline CDR1 is LNHDA and CDR2 SQIVND (reference sequence). The CDR3 extends over 14 amino acids. The ends were cut back, 3 bases at V and 8 bases at J, with 14 bases in the middle.

The chain joins TRBV6-1 to TRBJ2-7; perhaps TRBD1 as D (5 bases). The CDR3 has 15 residues. V lost 1 base and J 3 bases, leaving 13 bases between the germline ends. Germline V gives CDR1 MNHNS, CDR2 SASEGT. This CDR3 reads CASSEEPRQNYEQYV. The DNA for the CDR3 is TGTGCCAGCAGTGAAGAGCCCCGACAGAACTACGAGCAGTACGTC.